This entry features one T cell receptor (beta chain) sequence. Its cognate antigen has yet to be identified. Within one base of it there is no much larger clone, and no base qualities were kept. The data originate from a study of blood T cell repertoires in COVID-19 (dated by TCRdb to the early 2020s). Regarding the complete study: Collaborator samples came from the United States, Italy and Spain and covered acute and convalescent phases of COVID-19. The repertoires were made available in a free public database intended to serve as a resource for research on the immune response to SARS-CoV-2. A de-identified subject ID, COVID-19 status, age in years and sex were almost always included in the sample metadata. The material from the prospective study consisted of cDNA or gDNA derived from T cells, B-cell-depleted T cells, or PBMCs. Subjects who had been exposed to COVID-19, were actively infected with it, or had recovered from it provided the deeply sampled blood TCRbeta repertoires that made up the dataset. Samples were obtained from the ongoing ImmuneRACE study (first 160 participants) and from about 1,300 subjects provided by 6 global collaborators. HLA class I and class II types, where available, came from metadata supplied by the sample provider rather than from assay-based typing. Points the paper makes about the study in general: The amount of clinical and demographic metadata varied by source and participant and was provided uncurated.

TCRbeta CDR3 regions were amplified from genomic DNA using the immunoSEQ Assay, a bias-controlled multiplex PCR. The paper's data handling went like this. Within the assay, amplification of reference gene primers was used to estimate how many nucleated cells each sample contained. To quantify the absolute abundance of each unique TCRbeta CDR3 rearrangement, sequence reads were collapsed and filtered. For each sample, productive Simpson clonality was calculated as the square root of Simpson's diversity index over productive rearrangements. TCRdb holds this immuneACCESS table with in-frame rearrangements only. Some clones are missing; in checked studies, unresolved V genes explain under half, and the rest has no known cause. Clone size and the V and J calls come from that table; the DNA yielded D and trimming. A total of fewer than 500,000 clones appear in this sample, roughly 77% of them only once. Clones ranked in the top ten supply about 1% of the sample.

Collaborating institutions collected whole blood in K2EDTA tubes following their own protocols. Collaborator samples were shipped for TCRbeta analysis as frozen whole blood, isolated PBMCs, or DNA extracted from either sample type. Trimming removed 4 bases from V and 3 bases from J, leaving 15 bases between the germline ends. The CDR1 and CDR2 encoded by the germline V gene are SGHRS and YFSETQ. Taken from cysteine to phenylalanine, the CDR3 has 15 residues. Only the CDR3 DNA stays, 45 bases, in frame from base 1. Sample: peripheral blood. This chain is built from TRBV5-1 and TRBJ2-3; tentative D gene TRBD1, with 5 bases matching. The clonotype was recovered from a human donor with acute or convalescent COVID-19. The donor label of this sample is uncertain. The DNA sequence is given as TGCGCCAGCAGCCCGAATTCCAGGGCGACAGATACGCAGTATTTT. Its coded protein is CASSPNSRATDTQYF.